Following are 32 T cell receptor beta chains from one sample sequenced in a study of T cells in Graves' hyperthyroidism and ophthalmopathy. Regions amplified from RNA transcripts were the TCR beta CDR3 regions. Primed by the HTBI set, a first-round RT-PCR was run on the TCR CDR3. TCRdb re-called the multiplex PCR reads with MiXCR, one entry per CDR3 protein. The profile shows a few hundred thousand distinct CDR3 sequences, approximately 12% of them singletons. Sequencing was done on a sample of blood. These receptors were collected from a young man with Graves' hyperthyroidism that later progressed to Graves' ophthalmopathy.

This clonotype was counted many times. V is TRBV12-5 and J is TRBJ1-1; D is undetermined. The CDR3 has 16 residues. The germline V gene has CDR1 LGHNT and CDR2 FRNRAP. Trimming shortened V by 0 bases and J by 4 bases, and 15 bases separated the two germline ends. This chain's CDR3 is CASGLVLSAYVTEAFF. The CDR3 DNA follows: TGTGCTAGTGGTTTGGTACTCTCCGCTTATGTCACTGAAGCTTTCTTT.

This clonotype was observed a handful of times. The chain recombines TRBV24-1 with TRBJ2-2; weak D call: TRBD1 (5 bases). V lost 1 base to trimming and J lost 7 bases, with 15 bases between them. The CDR3 extends over 16 amino acids. Germline-derived CDR1 and CDR2 are KGHDR and SFDVKD. The CDR3 region is CATSDFRQGLGGELFF. The CDR3 nucleotides read TGTGCCACCAGTGATTTTCGTCAGGGTCTTGGCGGGGAGCTGTTTTTT.

This rearrangement joins TRBV5-1 to TRBJ2-2; 9 positions match TRBD1. Germline-derived CDR1 and CDR2 are SGHRS and YFSETQ. Trimming cost V 5 bases and J 7 bases; bases outside gene matches: 9. The CDR3 length is 15 residues. This CDR3 reads CASSQDRGNNGELFF. The CDR3 DNA reads as TGCGCCAGCAGTCAGGACAGGGGTAATAACGGGGAGCTGTTTTTT.

There are a few counts of this clonotype. This chain joins TRBV5-1 and TRBJ1-4; D is undetermined. CDR1 and CDR2 from the germline V gene are SGHRS and YFSETQ. This CDR3 region has 13 residues. Deletions cut 3 bases from V and 6 bases from J, with 9 bases between. CDR3 region: CASSSYGDEKLFF. Here the CDR3 DNA reads TGCGCCAGCAGCTCCTACGGTGATGAAAAACTGTTTTTT.

This clonotype was observed many times. The rearrangement links TRBV11-2 to TRBJ2-3; D is ambiguous. Germline CDR1 SGHAT, CDR2 FQNNGV. V gave up 5 bases and J gave up 2 bases, with 20 bases separating them. This CDR3 is built from 17 residues. CDR3 bases: TGTGCCAGCAGCCCCCGGCGTCGTCAGTTACACACAGATACGCAGTATTTT. Translated, it gives CASSPRRRQLHTDTQYF.

Ten or more counts support this clonotype. This chain joins TRBV28 and TRBJ2-5; perhaps TRBD2 as D (6 bases). Trimming left V 2 bases short and J 4 bases short, with 11 bases between. Germline V lookup: CDR1 MDHEN, CDR2 SYDVKM. The CDR3 totals 14 residues. For the CDR3, the DNA is TGTGCCAGCAGTTTACCAGGGACTCCAGAGACCCAGTACTTC. Translating it yields CASSLPGTPETQYF.

The sample holds many counts of this clonotype. This rearrangement joins TRBV5-5 to TRBJ2-7; tentatively, D is TRBD1 (5 bases). Trimming left V 0 bases short and J 2 bases short, with 6 bases between. This CDR3 spans 13 amino acids. Germline lookup yields CDR1 SGHKS and CDR2 YYEKEE (reference sequence). The CDR3 loop is CASSLETAYEQYF. The CDR3, as DNA: TGTGCCAGCAGCTTGGAGACAGCCTACGAGCAGTACTTC.

CDR3 sequence (DNA): TGCAGCGTTGAAGCGAGGGGATTTGGTGGCTACACCTTC. Its protein is CSVEARGFGGYTF. V is TRBV29-1 and J is TRBJ1-2, with D perhaps TRBD1 (5 bases). The CDR3 is 13 amino acids. CDR1 is SQVTM and CDR2 is ANQGSEA in the germline V gene. The V end was cut by 1 base, the J end by 7 bases, with 13 bases between.

This clonotype was seen many times. The chain employs TRBV28 and TRBJ1-5; D is undetermined. V was shortened by 3 bases and J by 6 bases, with 9 bases between the two germline ends. The CDR3 runs to 13 residues. Per germline, CDR1 MDHEN and CDR2 SYDVKM. The CDR3 sequence is CASSFSGGQPQHF. The DNA for the CDR3 is TGTGCCAGCAGTTTCTCGGGCGGTCAGCCCCAGCATTTT.

This chain joins TRBV19 and TRBJ1-5, with D possibly TRBD1 on 5 matching bases. CDR3 size: 14 residues. V was shortened by 6 bases and J by 0 bases, with 9 bases between the two germline ends. Germline V gene lookup returns CDR1 LNHDA and CDR2 SQIVND (reference sequence). In nucleotides, the CDR3 is TGTGCCAGTAGAGGGGAATATAGCAATCAGCCCCAGCATTTT. The encoded protein is CASRGEYSNQPQHF.

Many counts were recorded for this clonotype. The rearrangement joins TRBV12-3 or TRBV12-4 to TRBJ1-1; D remains unclear. V shed 3 bases and J shed 7 bases, with 9 bases lying between them. This CDR3 contains 12 residues. For the CDR3, the DNA is TGTGCCAGCAGTTTCGAGCTTGTTGAAGCTTTCTTT. Protein sequence: CASSFELVEAFF.

This clonotype came up many times. This chain connects TRBV12-3 or TRBV12-4 to TRBJ1-3, with TRBD1 matching over 9 bases. This CDR3 comprises 17 residues. V shed 6 bases, J shed 0 bases, and the junction held 9 bases outside the gene matches. The CDR3 region is CASRTGGLTLSGNTIYF. The DNA for the CDR3 is TGTGCCAGCAGGACAGGGGGACTAACTCTCTCTGGAAACACCATATATTTT.

This clonotype was counted ten times or more. This chain links TRBV3-1 with TRBJ2-5; D assignment may be TRBD1 or TRBD2 (6 bases each). Germline CDR1 and CDR2: LGHDT and YNNKEL (reference sequence). This CDR3 comprises 13 residues. V was shortened by 4 bases and J by 6 bases, with 12 bases between the two germline ends. CDR3 coding DNA: TGTGCCAGCAGCCGGGGGGCCGTAAAGACCCAGTACTTC. The encoded protein is CASSRGAVKTQYF.

This clonotype came up many times. The rearrangement uses TRBV28 and TRBJ2-1, with D hard to call. The CDR3 extends over 11 amino acids. Germline-derived CDR1 and CDR2 are MDHEN and SYDVKM. The V end was cut by 3 bases, the J end by 10 bases, with 7 bases between. CDR3 coding DNA: TGTGCCAGCAGTTTGACACGAGAGCAGTTCTTC. This translates into CASSLTREQFF.

This clonotype was seen repeatedly, ten times or more. The V and J genes are TRBV6-1 and TRBJ1-1, with D unresolved. Per germline, CDR1 MNHNS and CDR2 SASEGT. V was cut by 7 bases and J by 1 base, with 16 bases left in between. This CDR3 is built from 15 residues. CDR3 nucleotide sequence: TGTGCCAGCAACACTCCATACTACGGGAACACTGAAGCTTTCTTT. Translated, it gives CASNTPYYGNTEAFF.

The chain has TRBV5-1 and TRBJ1-3, with a possible D match to TRBD1 (5 bases). The CDR3 consists of 19 residues. V lost 8 bases and J 0 bases, leaving 27 bases between the germline ends. Germline loops: CDR1 SGHRS, CDR2 YFSETQ. CDR3 bases: TGCGCCAGTAAGAAAGACGCAGGGCCACCGATTTACTCTGGAAACACCATATATTTT. Its protein is CASKKDAGPPIYSGNTIYF.

This clonotype has ten or more counts. V and J are TRBV2 and TRBJ2-4; a possible D gene is TRBD1 (5 bases). The germline V gene has CDR1 SNHLY and CDR2 FYNNEI. The germline V and J ends were trimmed by 2 bases and 6 bases, with 11 bases remaining between them. The CDR3 sequence is 14 residues long. The CDR3 DNA sequence: TGTGCCAGCAGTGAAAGGCAGGGTACAAACATTCAGTACTTC. Protein: CASSERQGTNIQYF. The entire variable domain, with the rest obtained from reference TRBV2 and TRBJ2-4, is as follows: EPEVTQTPSHQVTQMGQEVILRCVPISNHLYFYWYRQILGQKVEFLVSFYNNEISEKSEIFDDQFSVERPDGSNFTLKIRSTKLEDSAMYFCASSERQGTNIQYFGAGTRLSVL.

Only a few counts were recorded for this clonotype. The chain is built from TRBV7-9 and TRBJ2-1; 9 bases line up with TRBD1. The germline V gene has CDR1 SEHNR and CDR2 FQNEAQ (reference sequence). V was clipped by 2 bases and J by 0 bases; unmatched bases: 5. The CDR3 has 17 residues. The CDR3 sequence is CASSLLDRGHSYNEQFF. DNA of the CDR3: TGTGCCAGCAGCTTATTGGACAGGGGACACTCCTACAATGAGCAGTTCTTC.

This chain joins TRBV5-5 and TRBJ2-7; a weak D match, TRBD2 (5 bases). The germline CDR1 and CDR2 sequences are SGHKS and YYEKEE (reference sequence). With 0 bases removed from V and 4 bases from J, the gap between germline ends came to 20 bases. CDR3 length equals 17 residues. The CDR3 DNA reads as TGTGCCAGCAGCTTGGACGTCGAGGGTTGGGGTAAATACGAGCAGTACTTC. Its protein is CASSLDVEGWGKYEQYF.

The CDR3 nucleotides are TGCAGTGCTAGAGATAGGCAGGGGGCTCGATACAATGAGCAGTTCTTC. Its protein is CSARDRQGARYNEQFF. The V call is TRBV20-1, the J call TRBJ2-1, with 8 bases aligning to TRBD1. The CDR3 covers 16 residues. V shed 0 bases and J 4 bases; nucleotides not matched to a gene: 8. Germline CDR1 and CDR2: DFQATT and SNEGSKA (reference sequence).

This chain joins TRBV20-1 and TRBJ2-6; 7 nucleotides line up with TRBD2. V shed 5 bases and J 0 bases; nucleotides not matched to a gene: 13. CDR1 and CDR2 (germline): DFQATT, SNEGSKA (reference sequence). The CDR3 consists of 18 residues. CDR3 protein: CSAGGGNWGSSGANVLTF. The CDR3 region has the DNA TGCAGTGCTGGGGGGGGGAACTGGGGGAGCTCTGGGGCCAACGTCCTGACTTTC.

This clonotype was recorded many times. V usage is TRBV6-2 or TRBV6-3 and J usage is TRBJ1-1; tentatively, D is TRBD1 (5 bases). Trimming removed 6 bases at V and 5 bases at J, with 16 bases between. CDR1 MNHEY and CDR2 SVGEGT come from the germline V gene. The CDR3 length is 14 residues. CDR3 residues: CASSLTPRETEAFF. CDR3 bases: TGTGCCAGCAGCCTAACACCCAGGGAGACTGAAGCTTTCTTT.

This clonotype was observed many times. The CDR3 reads CASSLNQLNTEAFF. CDR3 in DNA: TGTGCCAGCAGCTTAAATCAGCTAAACACTGAAGCTTTCTTT. The rearrangement joins TRBV13 to TRBJ1-1; no clear D gene. This CDR3 contains 14 residues. The V end lost 2 bases, the J end lost 2 bases, and 9 bases lay between the germline ends. Germline assignment: CDR1 PRHDT and CDR2 FYEKMQ (reference sequence).

This clonotype was picked up a small number of times. The chain links TRBV9 to TRBJ2-7; D call uncertain. Between the trimmed V and J ends, which lost 0 bases and 3 bases, there was a span of 10 bases. CDR1 is SGDLS and CDR2 is YYNGEE in the germline V gene. This CDR3 has 14 amino acids. This CDR3 is CASSVAEEDYEQYF. Here the CDR3 DNA reads TGTGCCAGCAGCGTAGCTGAAGAAGACTACGAGCAGTACTTC.

This clonotype was counted ten times or more. The chain couples TRBV3-1 to TRBJ1-1; possible D gene TRBD1, 6 bases. The germline V gene has CDR1 LGHDT and CDR2 YNNKEL (reference sequence). This CDR3 has 14 amino acids. With 4 bases removed from V and 3 bases from J, the gap between germline ends came to 12 bases. CDR3 in amino acids: CASSLRGGDTEAFF. DNA for the CDR3: TGTGCCAGCAGCCTCAGGGGCGGCGACACTGAAGCTTTCTTT.

The chain recombines TRBV28 with TRBJ1-2; D perhaps matches TRBD1 (5 bases). Trimming cost V 6 bases and J 2 bases, with 13 bases left between them. Germline V lookup: CDR1 MDHEN, CDR2 SYDVKM. CDR3 size: 14 residues. The DNA for the CDR3 is TGTGCCAGCAGACGACAGCTATCGAACTATGGCTACACCTTC. Its protein is CASRRQLSNYGYTF.

This clonotype was seen repeatedly, ten times or more. The V call is TRBV12-3 or TRBV12-4, the J call TRBJ2-7; TRBD1 matches at 9 bases. Losses at the gene ends were 6 bases for V and 6 bases for J; bases not matched to a gene: 3. This CDR3 has 12 amino acids. The CDR3 protein is CASSRTGAEQYF. CDR3 sequence (DNA): TGTGCCAGCAGCCGGACAGGGGCCGAGCAGTACTTC.

This clonotype has more than one count but fewer than ten. The chain combines TRBV9 with TRBJ1-6; 7 nucleotides line up with TRBD1. There are 16 residues in the CDR3. Germline assignment: CDR1 SGDLS and CDR2 YYNGEE. V gave up 4 bases and J gave up 0 bases; unmatched junction bases: 4. The CDR3 is CASSPWDSSYNSPLHF. The DNA of the CDR3 is TGTGCCAGCAGCCCCTGGGACAGCTCCTATAATTCACCCCTCCACTTT.

This clonotype was recorded at least ten times. The chain uses TRBV24-1 and TRBJ1-1, with D perhaps matching TRBD1 (6 bases). The germline V gene has CDR1 KGHDR and CDR2 SFDVKD. CDR3 length: 15 residues. V lost 3 bases to trimming and J lost 8 bases, with 18 bases between them. The CDR3, as DNA: TGTGCCACCAGTGATCGACAGGACCCGACGGGGGAAGCTTTCTTT. Residues: CATSDRQDPTGEAFF.

The chain has TRBV30 and TRBJ2-3; no firm D call. Germline assignment: CDR1 GTSNPN and CDR2 SVGIG (reference sequence). Deletions cut 0 bases from V and 1 base from J, with 17 bases between. This CDR3 is 17 amino acids long. Written as DNA, the CDR3 is TGTGCCTGGAGTGTACTGGAGCCCTACCAAGGCACAGATACGCAGTATTTT. Protein product: CAWSVLEPYQGTDTQYF.

This clonotype was counted ten times or more. V and J are TRBV12-3 or TRBV12-4 and TRBJ2-2; 8 nucleotides line up with TRBD2. J lost 6 bases, V lost 6 bases, and 6 bases had no gene match. The CDR3 is 14 amino acids. The CDR3 sequence: CASSDGLAPGELFF. As DNA, the CDR3 is TGTGCCAGCAGCGACGGACTAGCCCCCGGGGAGCTGTTTTTT.

The chain links TRBV6-5 to TRBJ1-1, with 12 nucleotides matching TRBD1. Trimming cost V 1 base and J 4 bases; bases outside gene matches: 4. Germline loops: CDR1 MNHEY, CDR2 SVGAGI. The CDR3 extends over 16 amino acids. The CDR3 spells CASSYLPGQGATEAFF. The DNA for the CDR3 is TGTGCCAGCAGTTACTTGCCGGGACAGGGGGCCACTGAAGCTTTCTTT.